Reported below is one TCR beta chain. Its antigen is currently unknown. Sorted subsets were amplified in replicate PCRs using 150 to 250 ng DNA, roughly 30,000 T cell genomes. TCRdb's copy holds only in-frame clones and misses some; the assay was immunoSEQ multiplex PCR. The top ten hold 0.057% of the sample, which has roughly 640,000 clones, around 97% seen once. This specimen belongs to a study of shared clonotypes between healthy human individuals. Study-wide results and limits: Memory subsets generally showed smaller estimated richness than naive subsets did.

The sample was naive CD4+ T cells sorted from blood. This sample's subset: CD45RA+ positively selected. This TCR derives from a woman aged 25 to 39 in good health.

The CDR3 is CASSLAGQVFQETQYF. The CDR3 nucleotides are TGCGCCAGCAGCTTGGCGGGACAGGTCTTCCAAGAGACCCAGTACTTC. The chain carries TRBV5-1 and TRBJ2-5; 8 bases align to TRBD1. V shed 0 bases and J 1 base; nucleotides not matched to a gene: 5. Germline V gene data show CDR1 as SGHRS and CDR2 as YFSETQ. The CDR3 is made up of 16 amino acids.